This T cell receptor beta chain was identified during a study of blood T cell repertoires in COVID-19. In the study overall: Material from acute and convalescent COVID-19 was sourced from the United States, Italy and Spain. T cells, B-cell-depleted T cells, or PBMCs provided the cDNA or gDNA that served as material.

The method was immunoSEQ multiplex PCR; TCRdb's version includes in-frame clones alone and lacks a portion of them. The sample consists of about 170,000 clones, roughly 80% of them appearing once. Sequenced sample: PBMCs or T cells enriched from blood (not recorded which). The TCR was taken from a woman between 50 and 59 years old who had recovered from COVID-19.

Here the CDR3 reads CATSGGEIRSQHF. CDR3 nucleotide sequence: TGTGCCACCTCCGGGGGGGAAATTAGGTCCCAGCATTTT. V and J are TRBV6-5 and TRBJ1-5, with D tentatively TRBD1 (5 bases). Germline CDR1 reads MNHEY; CDR2 reads SVGAGI. With 10 bases removed from V and 11 bases from J, the gap between germline ends came to 21 bases. The CDR3 covers 13 residues.